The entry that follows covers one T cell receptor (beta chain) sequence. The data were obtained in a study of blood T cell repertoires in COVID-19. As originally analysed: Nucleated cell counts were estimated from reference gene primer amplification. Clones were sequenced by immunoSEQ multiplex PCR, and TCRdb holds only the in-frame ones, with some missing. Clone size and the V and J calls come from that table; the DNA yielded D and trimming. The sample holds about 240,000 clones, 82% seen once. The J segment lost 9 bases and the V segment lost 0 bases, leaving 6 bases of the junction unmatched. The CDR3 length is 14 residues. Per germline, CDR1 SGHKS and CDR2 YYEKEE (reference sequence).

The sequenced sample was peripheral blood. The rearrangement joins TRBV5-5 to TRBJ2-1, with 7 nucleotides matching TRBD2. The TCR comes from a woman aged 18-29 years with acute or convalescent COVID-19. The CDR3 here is CASSLEAGVSEQFF. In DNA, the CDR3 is TGTGCCAGCAGCTTGGAGGCGGGAGTTAGTGAGCAGTTCTTC.